A selection of T cell receptor beta chains follows, all from one sample in a study of control samples from healthy donors and cancer patients. Clones were sequenced by immunoSEQ multiplex PCR, and TCRdb holds only the in-frame ones, with some missing. The profile shows 100,000 or so clones, more than 85% of them singletons. The source material was blood. The receptors originated from a man under 40 in good health. Both conserved end residues are part of each CDR3. The D gene is left open where the match is weak. A clone size is listed for some rows: how often the clone was seen (once, few, many), or a class if it is expanded.

cdr3_length	v_call	d_call	clone_size	j_call	cdr3_aa	cdr3_nt
16	TRBV19	TRBD1	NA	TRBJ1-5	CASSIRGGQGDQPQHF	TGTGCCAGTAGTATAAGGGGAGGGCAGGGGGATCAGCCCCAGCATTTT
13	TRBV5-4	NA	NA	TRBJ1-1	CASSAGGNTEAFF	TGTGCCAGCAGCGCTGGGGGGAACACTGAAGCTTTCTTT
13	TRBV30	NA	NA	TRBJ1-5	CAWSLQSNQPQHF	TGTGCCTGGAGTTTACAGAGCAATCAGCCCCAGCATTTT
15	TRBV15	TRBD1	NA	TRBJ1-2	CATSRRDRANYGYTF	TGTGCCACCAGCAGAAGGGACAGAGCTAACTATGGCTACACCTTC
12	TRBV12-3/TRBV12-4	NA	NA	TRBJ1-2	CASSFTQSGYTF	TGTGCCAGCAGTTTTACTCAGAGTGGCTACACCTTC
17	TRBV27	TRBD2	few	TRBJ2-3	CASSLSIGTSGTGTQYF	TGTGCCAGCAGTTTATCTATAGGGACTAGCGGGACGGGTACGCAGTATTTT
11	TRBV19	NA	NA	TRBJ1-5	CASGINQPQHF	TGTGCCAGTGGGATTAATCAGCCCCAGCATTTT
14	TRBV2	NA	NA	TRBJ2-3	CASRLTSRTDTQYF	TGTGCCAGCAGGCTGACTAGTAGGACAGATACGCAGTATTTT
13	TRBV5-4	TRBD1	NA	TRBJ2-5	CASSLGGLETQYF	TGTGCCAGCAGCTTAGGGGGCTTAGAGACCCAGTACTTC
13	TRBV12-3/TRBV12-4	TRBD2	NA	TRBJ2-1	CARSGGGSIEQFF	TGTGCCCGCAGCGGGGGGGGGTCGATTGAGCAGTTCTTC
17	TRBV5-1	TRBD2	NA	TRBJ2-1	CASSLDRLAGGNNEQFF	TGCGCCAGCAGCTTGGATCGGCTAGCGGGGGGGAACAATGAGCAGTTCTTC
13	TRBV5-1	NA	few	TRBJ2-1	CASMLQGRNEQFF	TGCGCCAGCATGCTTCAGGGTAGAAATGAGCAGTTCTTC
14	TRBV7-3	NA	NA	TRBJ2-6	CASSFDGGANVLTF	TGTGCCAGCAGCTTTGACGGTGGGGCCAACGTCCTGACTTTC
15	TRBV25-1	NA	NA	TRBJ2-7	CASSESVGERNEQYF	TGTGCCAGCAGTGAATCGGTCGGGGAGAGGAACGAGCAGTACTTC
14	TRBV6-5	NA	NA	TRBJ1-6	CASRREAYNSPLHF	TGTGCCAGCAGGAGGGAAGCCTATAATTCACCCCTCCACTTT
14	TRBV27	NA	NA	TRBJ2-1	CASSPRSSYNEQFF	TGTGCCAGCAGTCCGCGGAGCTCCTACAATGAGCAGTTCTTC
15	TRBV11-2	TRBD1	NA	TRBJ1-1	CASSSKLTGGTEAFF	TGTGCCAGCAGCTCCAAATTGACAGGGGGCACTGAAGCTTTCTTT
16	TRBV3-1/TRBV3-2	NA	NA	TRBJ2-3	CASSRSGRGGTDTQYF	TGTGCCAGCAGCCGTAGCGGCAGAGGGGGCACAGATACGCAGTATTTT
15	TRBV18	NA	NA	TRBJ2-7	CASSPNGQSSYEQYF	TGTGCCAGCTCACCTAATGGACAAAGCTCCTACGAGCAGTACTTC
15	TRBV19	NA	NA	TRBJ1-5	CASSIGVHSNQPQHF	TGTGCCAGTAGTATAGGCGTTCATAGCAATCAGCCCCAGCATTTT
12	TRBV28	NA	NA	TRBJ1-5	CASSFSWQPQHF	TGTGCCAGCAGTTTCTCGTGGCAGCCCCAGCATTTT
15	TRBV11-2	NA	once	TRBJ2-3	CASSLNRGYTDTQYF	TGTGCCAGCAGCTTAAACCGGGGCTACACAGATACGCAGTATTTT
14	TRBV6-4	NA	NA	TRBJ1-6	CASSDSADNSPLHF	TGTGCCAGCAGTGACTCGGCGGATAATTCACCCCTCCACTTT
14	TRBV10-3	NA	NA	TRBJ1-1	CAISYGQSDTEAFF	TGTGCCATCAGTTACGGACAGTCAGACACTGAAGCTTTCTTT
16	TRBV9	NA	NA	TRBJ2-3	CASSDARQASTDTQYF	TGTGCCAGCAGCGACGCCCGACAGGCTAGCACAGATACGCAGTATTTT
16	TRBV4-3	TRBD1	NA	TRBJ1-2	CASSRNRGQFYGGYTF	TGCGCCAGCAGCCGGAACAGGGGACAGTTCTATGGAGGCTACACCTTC
14	TRBV4-1	NA	NA	TRBJ2-2	CASSPIGGSGELFF	TGCGCCAGCAGCCCGATCGGAGGGAGCGGGGAGCTGTTTTTT
17	TRBV25-1	NA	many	TRBJ1-6	CASSVYRDREINSPLHF	TGTGCCAGCAGTGTATATAGGGACCGAGAAATTAATTCACCCCTCCACTTT
15	TRBV15	NA	NA	TRBJ2-2	CATSRDISDGGELFF	TGTGCCACCAGCAGAGACATTAGCGATGGCGGGGAGCTGTTTTTT
16	TRBV12-5	NA	NA	TRBJ1-1	CASGPGFGVGNTEAFF	TGTGCTAGTGGTCCGGGCTTCGGGGTGGGGAACACTGAAGCTTTCTTT
14	TRBV9	NA	NA	TRBJ1-2	CAPGGGAVNYGYTF	TGTGCCCCCGGGGGGGGAGCAGTAAACTATGGCTACACCTTC
16	TRBV24-1	NA	NA	TRBJ1-1	CATSNIPGSLNTEAFF	TGTGCCACCTCTAACATTCCAGGGTCGCTGAACACTGAAGCTTTCTTT
13	TRBV24-1	NA	NA	TRBJ2-5	CATSDLQKGTQYF	TGTGCCACCAGTGATTTGCAAAAGGGGACCCAGTACTTC
14	TRBV18	TRBD2	NA	TRBJ2-1	CASSRAGERNEQFF	TGTGCCAGCTCACGAGCGGGAGAGCGGAATGAGCAGTTCTTC
16	TRBV14	TRBD2	once	TRBJ2-4	CASSQAGGLAKNIQYF	TGTGCCAGCAGCCAAGCGGGGGGGCTAGCCAAAAACATTCAGTACTTC
14	TRBV6-5	NA	few	TRBJ1-2	CASSYDGRAGGYTF	TGTGCCAGCAGTTACGACGGCAGGGCGGGTGGCTACACCTTC
15	TRBV18	NA	NA	TRBJ2-3	CASSPLPGSTDTQYF	TGTGCCAGCTCACCACTCCCAGGTAGCACAGATACGCAGTATTTT
15	TRBV7-9	NA	NA	TRBJ1-6	CASSLANSYNSPLHF	TGTGCCAGCAGCTTGGCCAACTCTTATAATTCACCCCTCCACTTT
16	TRBV18	NA	once	TRBJ2-6	CASSTAGANGANVLTF	TGTGCCAGCTCAACGGCCGGGGCTAACGGGGCCAACGTCCTGACTTTC
14	TRBV24-1	NA	NA	TRBJ1-1	CATRLGGYNTEAFF	TGTGCCACCAGACTAGGCGGTTACAACACTGAAGCTTTCTTT
15	TRBV6-4	NA	NA	TRBJ2-1	CASRPTIHSYNEQFF	TGTGCCAGCAGGCCTACTATCCACTCCTACAATGAGCAGTTCTTC
13	TRBV19	NA	NA	TRBJ1-2	CASSTDIVYGYTF	TGTGCCAGTAGTACAGACATCGTCTATGGCTACACCTTC
15	TRBV7-9	NA	NA	TRBJ2-2	CASSLDGSNTGELFF	TGTGCCAGCAGCTTAGATGGATCGAACACCGGGGAGCTGTTTTTT
16	TRBV5-5	NA	NA	TRBJ2-6	CASSSPRATGANVLTF	TGTGCCAGCAGCTCGCCGCGGGCAACTGGGGCCAACGTCCTGACTTTC
15	TRBV11-3	TRBD2	NA	TRBJ2-1	CASSLHSGDYNEQFF	TGTGCCAGCAGCTTACATAGCGGGGATTACAATGAGCAGTTCTTC
14	TRBV25-1	NA	many	TRBJ2-2	CASSELGRTGELFF	TGTGCCAGCAGTGAATTGGGACGGACCGGGGAGCTGTTTTTT
11	TRBV28	NA	NA	TRBJ2-7	CASSPSVEQYF	TGTGCCAGCAGTCCGTCGGTCGAGCAGTACTTC
10	TRBV20-1	NA	NA	TRBJ1-1	CSLGVLEAFF	TGCAGTTTGGGGGTGCTGGAGGCTTTCTTT
13	TRBV30	NA	NA	TRBJ1-1	CAWSVLGVTEAFF	TGTGCCTGGAGTGTACTGGGGGTAACTGAAGCTTTCTTT
17	TRBV27	TRBD2	once	TRBJ2-1	CASSSVVGTSIHNEQFF	TGTGCCAGCAGTTCGGTTGTCGGGACTAGTATCCACAATGAGCAGTTCTTC
14	TRBV5-4	NA	NA	TRBJ2-7	CASSLRGAQHEQYF	TGTGCCAGCAGCTTGCGGGGGGCGCAACACGAGCAGTACTTC
17	TRBV7-8	TRBD2	once	TRBJ2-5	CASSLRAAGEFRETQYF	TGTGCCAGCAGCTTACGCGCAGCGGGAGAATTCCGAGAGACCCAGTACTTC